This T cell receptor beta chain comes out of a study of human T cells and chemical hapten exposure. Study summary: Per-sample TCR yield variation was attributed mainly to small pooled library volume differences.

On this clonotype itself: Its antigen is as yet unknown.

J gave up 4 bases and V 5 bases, and 7 bases lay outside the gene matches. Looked up from germline, CDR1 is MNHEY and CDR2 is SMNVEV (reference sequence). The CDR3 covers 16 residues. Described time point: healthy volunteer bleed at 2 weeks. The total RNA was obtained from whole blood that was not fractionated. Study observations and caveats: The number of TCRs above 1 in 1000 frequency did not change after DPC sensitization.

Attachment of unique molecular identifiers to individual cDNA molecules was performed in the library. Per the authors' pipeline: Across samples, TCR counts had a median of 95,638 and ranged from 23,224 to 690,600. MiXCR was run by TCRdb on the RACE reads, yielding one entry per CDR3 protein. The V and J calls follow TCRdb's processing rather than the paper's. The sample has 130,000 or so distinct CDR3 sequences; approximately 9.5% are singletons. The rearrangement joins TRBV27 to TRBJ2-7; 14 positions match TRBD2. The receptor was isolated from a male donor in good health. Some clones in this sample may be carry-over from other donors' samples. Sequences were obtained from whole blood. CDR3 coding DNA: TGTGCCAGCAGTAGGGAGGGACTAGCGGGAGTTTACGAGCAGTACTTC. Its translation: CASSREGLAGVYEQYF.